Reported below is one T cell receptor (beta chain). Germline V gives CDR1 ENHRY, CDR2 SYGVKD. The CDR3 covers 14 residues. The germline V and J ends were trimmed by 5 bases and 2 bases, with 12 bases remaining between them. TCRdb's table, derived via immunoSEQ multiplex PCR, lists solely in-frame clones and lacks some. The data hold about 260,000 clones, with around 90% observed a single time. The sample comes from a study of blood T cell repertoires in COVID-19. Study background: Specimens from acute and convalescent COVID-19 originated in the United States, Italy and Spain.

This chain uses TRBV10-3 with TRBJ1-1; D is perhaps TRBD1 (5 bases). This clonotype was sampled from a woman aged 45-60 years who had recovered from COVID-19. Sequencing was done on a sample of peripheral blood. The CDR3 protein is CAISTGPTNTEAFF. In DNA form, the CDR3 reads TGTGCCATCAGTACAGGCCCCACCAACACTGAAGCTTTCTTT.